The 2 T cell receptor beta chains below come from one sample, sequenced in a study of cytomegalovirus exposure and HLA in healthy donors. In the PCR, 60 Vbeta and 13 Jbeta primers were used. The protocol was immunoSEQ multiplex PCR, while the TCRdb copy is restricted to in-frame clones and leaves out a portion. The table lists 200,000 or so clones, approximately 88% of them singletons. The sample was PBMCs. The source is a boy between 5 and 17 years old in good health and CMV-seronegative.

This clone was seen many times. The CDR3 is CASSLAGGTDTQYF. CDR3 nucleotides: TGCGCCAGCAGCTTGGCGGGGGGCACAGATACGCAGTATTTT. J is TRBJ2-3 and V is TRBV5-1, with D possibly TRBD2 on 6 matching bases. The germline V gene has CDR1 SGHRS and CDR2 YFSETQ. V gave up 0 bases and J gave up 1 base, with 6 bases separating them. This CDR3 comprises 14 residues.

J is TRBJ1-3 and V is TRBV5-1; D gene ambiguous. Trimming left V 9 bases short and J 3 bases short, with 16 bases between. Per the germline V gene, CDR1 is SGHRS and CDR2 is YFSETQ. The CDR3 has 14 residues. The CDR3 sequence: CATSLGNSGNTIYF. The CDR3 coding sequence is TGCGCCACCTCCCTCGGGAATAGTGGAAACACCATATATTTT. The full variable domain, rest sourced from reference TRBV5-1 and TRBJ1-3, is KAGVTQTPRYLIKTRGQQVTLSCSPISGHRSVSWYQQTPGQGLQFLFEYFSETQRNKGNFPGRFSGRQFSNSRSEMNVSTLELGDSALYLCATSLGNSGNTIYFGEGSWLTVV.